The rows below give T cell receptor beta chains drawn from one sample of a study of blood T cell repertoires in COVID-19. TCRdb's copy holds only in-frame clones and misses some; the assay was immunoSEQ multiplex PCR. In the table there are about 190,000 clones, about three quarters of which are singletons. Sequenced sample: peripheral blood. The source of these receptors is a woman over 75 with active or convalescent COVID-19. The CDR3 runs from the conserved cysteine through the conserved F or W. Clone size is shown for a subset of rows, as once, few, many or a class of expanded clone.

CASSTDRGPYGYTF | TRBJ1-2 | few | TRBV19
CASSSEASFYGYTF | TRBJ1-2 | . | TRBV6-2/TRBV6-3
CASSDWTSPDTQYF | TRBJ2-3 | . | TRBV5-4
CASSVSGGFSSYNEQFF | TRBJ2-1 | . | TRBV6-1
CASRPTTGQLYEQYF | TRBJ2-7 | few | TRBV28
CASSPRASGSHYEQFF | TRBJ2-1 | . | TRBV11-2
CATSSGTGTGIHEQFF | TRBJ2-1 | few | TRBV15
CASSLVTGQETQYF | TRBJ2-5 | once | TRBV5-1
CASSMTGNYGYTF | TRBJ1-2 | . | TRBV19
CASSVRGRGNTEAFF | TRBJ1-1 | . | TRBV4-2
CASSLWSNEQYF | TRBJ2-7 | . | TRBV5-4
CASSATGGGETQYF | TRBJ2-5 | . | TRBV7-2
CASSEQGLDGYTF | TRBJ1-2 | . | TRBV9
CASSESTLGRGHGYTF | TRBJ1-2 | . | TRBV10-2
CASIRDRRQYSNQPQHF | TRBJ1-5 | . | TRBV7-9
CASSLAGFGATDTQYF | TRBJ2-3 | once | TRBV3-1/TRBV3-2
CASSYEYNEQFF | TRBJ2-1 | . | TRBV6-2/TRBV6-3
CASSFPVSETQYF | TRBJ2-5 | . | TRBV28
CASSIGGGPVAGGGDTQYF | TRBJ2-3 | . | TRBV19
CASSRVEGQGYGYTF | TRBJ1-2 | . | TRBV6-5